This entry describes one TCR beta chain. This specimen belongs to a study of cytomegalovirus exposure and HLA in healthy donors. Method: immunoSEQ multiplex PCR; TCRdb's copy keeps in-frame clones and lacks some. The sample lists about 170,000 clones; about nine tenths were seen once. V gave up 6 bases and J gave up 1 base, with 7 bases separating them. CDR1 is SNHLY and CDR2 is FYNNEI in the germline V gene. This CDR3 comprises 13 residues. The sequence derives from a woman in her thirties in good health and CMV-seronegative. This chain uses TRBV2 with TRBJ1-5; D gene uncertain. Sequenced: PBMCs. The CDR3 DNA is TGTGCCAGCAGAGCGGACAGCAATCAGCCCCAGCATTTT. Residues: CASRADSNQPQHF.